The present T cell receptor (beta chain) was sequenced within a study of spatial heterogeneity in lung cancer. At the level of the study: Raw-read counts averaged over ten per unique TCR and UMI combination.

This clonotype came up many times. The size of this beta chain means little, since it is a stray read in a library made for alpha chains. A unique molecular identifier was carried by every single TCR cDNA molecule. One entry per CDR3 protein, called by TCRdb with MiXCR from the 5' RACE reads. The table records around 10,000 distinct CDR3 sequences, over 3% of them present only once. The time point was: sample taken at primary tumor resection. Whole RNA, isolated from tumor, nontumor lung or frozen PBMC, was sequenced without prior sorting. Samples came from roughly 70 TRACERx patients with untreated early-stage lung cancer. The sequence derives from a female donor with early-stage non-small cell lung cancer. The material sequenced was PBMCs, taken at surgery.

The CDR3 nucleotides read TGTGCCAGCAGCTTAGAGGGCGGCCCTTGGGAGACCCAGTACTTC. Encoded protein: CASSLEGGPWETQYF. The rearrangement uses TRBV7-2 and TRBJ2-5; D is ambiguous. The CDR3 totals 15 residues. Trimming left V 1 base short and J 5 bases short, with 14 bases between. Germline V gene sequence: CDR1 SGHTA, CDR2 FQGNSA.